Listed below are T cell receptor beta chains from one sample, sequenced in a study of shared clonotypes between healthy human individuals. Here immunoSEQ multiplex PCR was the method, and the copy in TCRdb shows in-frame clones only, minus some. The repertoire consists of 760,000 or so clones, with 90% to 98% occurring once and the leading ten covering about 0.25%. Source material: naive CD8+ T cells sorted from blood. These receptors all stem from a man aged 25-45 years in good health. Each CDR3 is given with its conserved first and last residue.

v_gene	j_gene	CDR3aa
TRBV29-1	TRBJ1-1	CSVDVTGNTEAFF
TRBV29-1	TRBJ2-7	CSVQLAGEYEQYF
TRBV7-6	TRBJ2-7	CASSQNTGERYEQYF
TRBV27	TRBJ2-1	CASSLSAGAVYNEQFF
TRBV7-8	TRBJ2-7	CASSLDRAPVYEQYF
TRBV29-1	TRBJ1-1	CSVQGLDTEAFF
TRBV7-6	TRBJ1-4	CASRGAGGTNEKLFF
TRBV2	TRBJ2-1	CASRARVGQFF
TRBV10-2	TRBJ2-4	CASSEEVRAKNIQYF
TRBV7-9	TRBJ2-5	CASSYLAPEETQYF
TRBV18	TRBJ2-2	CASSPDWGQSTGELFF
TRBV27	TRBJ2-1	CASGRVNEQFF
TRBV7-9	TRBJ2-7	CASSPEGYEQYF
TRBV5-4	TRBJ2-7	CASSQDVTYEQYF
TRBV2	TRBJ2-5	CARQAGAGETQYF
TRBV9	TRBJ2-3	CASSVSGRVADTQYF
TRBV2	TRBJ1-5	CASRQSPTGQYSNQPQHF
TRBV15	TRBJ2-3	CATSRGVTGMGDTQYF
TRBV11-2	TRBJ2-3	CASTHAPRTGGKSTDTQYF
TRBV19	TRBJ2-7	CASSPTASSYEQYF
TRBV4-3	TRBJ2-7	CASSQDMAGLDPAPGLYEQYF
TRBV28	TRBJ2-1	CASSLGLAVYNEQFF
TRBV5-4	TRBJ2-2	CASSLSAIANTGELFF
TRBV27	TRBJ2-7	CASSFYGGLAVYEQYF
TRBV7-2	TRBJ2-7	CASSSPTGSSEQYF
TRBV7-6	TRBJ2-3	CASSLEVAGGTDTQYF
TRBV30	TRBJ1-1	CAWSVFLGRVEAFF
TRBV19	TRBJ2-2	CASSIGLAGILEELFF
TRBV11-2	TRBJ2-5	CASSTPASGQETQYF
TRBV29-1	TRBJ2-1	CSVKSFESANEQFF
TRBV11-2	TRBJ2-5	CASSSGLARTQETQYF
TRBV7-9	TRBJ1-1	CASSLSMGRGVRTEAFF
TRBV6-5	TRBJ2-3	CASGPGWATDTQYF
TRBV5-1	TRBJ1-2	CASSSMTGYDAYGYTF
TRBV7-2	TRBJ2-7	CASSLVGDTSYEQYF
TRBV11-2	TRBJ2-7	CASSSLAGEQYF
TRBV4-1	TRBJ2-1	CASSQEGGEQFF
TRBV28	TRBJ2-7	CASSTGYSYEQYF
TRBV29-1	TRBJ2-7	CSVISGTGVYEQYF
TRBV7-9	TRBJ2-2	CASSVMAGELFF
TRBV27	TRBJ1-1	CASRMTGNTEAFF
TRBV9	TRBJ2-5	CASGTGAETQYF
TRBV4-3	TRBJ2-2	CASSPQGPTSGRRTGELFF
TRBV27	TRBJ2-3	CASSPPDRTRLAGGTDTQYF
TRBV29-1	TRBJ2-2	CSGIITGELFF
TRBV27	TRBJ2-4	CASSLIGGENIQYF
TRBV7-6	TRBJ2-3	CASSLAGTGGSTDTQYF
TRBV9	TRBJ2-1	CASSVKRHSGGLYNEQFF
TRBV4-1	TRBJ2-7	CASSQDPGQGIVRYEQYF
TRBV9	TRBJ1-2	CASYSYGYTF
TRBV6-5	TRBJ2-5	CASSYNGETQYF